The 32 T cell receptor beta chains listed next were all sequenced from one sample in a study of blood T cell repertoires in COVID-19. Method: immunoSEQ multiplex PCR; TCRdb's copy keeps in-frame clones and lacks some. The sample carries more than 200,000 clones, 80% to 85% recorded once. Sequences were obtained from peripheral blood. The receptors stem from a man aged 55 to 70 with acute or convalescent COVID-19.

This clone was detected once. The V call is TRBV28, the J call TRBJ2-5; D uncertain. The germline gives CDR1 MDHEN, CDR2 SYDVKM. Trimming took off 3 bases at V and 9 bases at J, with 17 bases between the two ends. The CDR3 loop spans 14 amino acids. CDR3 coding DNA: TGTGCCAGCAGTTTCGTCTCCGGAGCCACGGCCCAGTACTTC. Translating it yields CASSFVSGATAQYF.

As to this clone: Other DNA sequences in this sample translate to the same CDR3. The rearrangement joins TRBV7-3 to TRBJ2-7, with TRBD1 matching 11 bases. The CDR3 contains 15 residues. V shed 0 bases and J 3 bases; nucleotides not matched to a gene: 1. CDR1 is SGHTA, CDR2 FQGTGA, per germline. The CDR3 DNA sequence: TGTGCCAGCAGCTTAACAGGGACAGGGGGCTACGAGCAGTACTTC. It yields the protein CASSLTGTGGYEQYF.

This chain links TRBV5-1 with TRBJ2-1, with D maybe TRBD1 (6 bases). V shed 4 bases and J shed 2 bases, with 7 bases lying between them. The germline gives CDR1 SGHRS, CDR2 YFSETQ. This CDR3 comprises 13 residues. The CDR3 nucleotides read TGCGCCAGCAGCGGACAGCCCTACAATGAGCAGTTCTTC. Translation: CASSGQPYNEQFF.

The CDR3 here is CASSSSGTGYNEQFF. CDR3 nucleotide sequence: TGTGCCAGCAGCTCCTCCGGGACAGGGTACAATGAGCAGTTCTTC. The V gene is TRBV9, the J gene TRBJ2-1; 9 bases are a match to TRBD1. This CDR3 contains 15 residues. Germline CDR1 SGDLS, CDR2 YYNGEE. Trimming removed 4 bases from V and 4 bases from J; junction bases left unmatched: 6. Full variable domain (missing parts from reference TRBV9 and TRBJ2-1): DSGVTQTPKHLITATGQRVTLRCSPRSGDLSVYWYQQSLDQGLQFLIQYYNGEERAKGNILERFSAQQFPDLHSELNLSSLELGDSALYFCASSSSGTGYNEQFFGPGTRLTVL.

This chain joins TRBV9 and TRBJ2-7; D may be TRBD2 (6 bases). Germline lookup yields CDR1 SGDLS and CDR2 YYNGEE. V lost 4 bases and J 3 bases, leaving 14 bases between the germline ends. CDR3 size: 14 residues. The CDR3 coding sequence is TGTGCCAGCAGCTCGCGGGACGCTATCTACGAGCAGTACTTC. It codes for CASSSRDAIYEQYF.

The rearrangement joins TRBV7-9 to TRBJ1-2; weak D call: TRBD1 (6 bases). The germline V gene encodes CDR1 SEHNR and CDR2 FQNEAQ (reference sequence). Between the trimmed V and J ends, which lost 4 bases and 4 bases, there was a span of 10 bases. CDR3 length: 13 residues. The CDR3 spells CASSYRDGYGYTF. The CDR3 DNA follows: TGTGCCAGCAGCTACAGGGATGGCTATGGCTACACCTTC.

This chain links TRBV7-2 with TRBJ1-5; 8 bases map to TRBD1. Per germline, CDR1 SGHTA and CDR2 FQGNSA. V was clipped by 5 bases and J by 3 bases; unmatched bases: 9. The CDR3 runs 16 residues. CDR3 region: CASSPWTGSANQPQHF. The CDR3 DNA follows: TGTGCCAGCAGCCCTTGGACAGGGTCGGCCAATCAGCCCCAGCATTTT.

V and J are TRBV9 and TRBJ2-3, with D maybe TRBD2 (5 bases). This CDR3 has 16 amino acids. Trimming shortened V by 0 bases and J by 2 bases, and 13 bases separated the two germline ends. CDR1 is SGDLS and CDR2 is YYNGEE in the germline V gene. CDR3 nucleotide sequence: TGTGCCAGCAGCGTAGGAGACGTGAGGGCCACAGATACGCAGTATTTT. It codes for CASSVGDVRATDTQYF. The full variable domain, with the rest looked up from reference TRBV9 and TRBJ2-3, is DSGVTQTPKHLITATGQRVTLRCSPRSGDLSVYWYQQSLDQGLQFLIQYYNGEERAKGNILERFSAQQFPDLHSELNLSSLELGDSALYFCASSVGDVRATDTQYFGPGTRLTVL.

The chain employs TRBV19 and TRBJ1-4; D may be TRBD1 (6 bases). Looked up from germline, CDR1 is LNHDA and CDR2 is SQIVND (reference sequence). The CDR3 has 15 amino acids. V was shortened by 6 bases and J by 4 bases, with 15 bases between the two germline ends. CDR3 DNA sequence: TGTGCCAGTAGCCAATACAGGGCTGGTAATGAAAAACTGTTTTTT. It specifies CASSQYRAGNEKLFF.

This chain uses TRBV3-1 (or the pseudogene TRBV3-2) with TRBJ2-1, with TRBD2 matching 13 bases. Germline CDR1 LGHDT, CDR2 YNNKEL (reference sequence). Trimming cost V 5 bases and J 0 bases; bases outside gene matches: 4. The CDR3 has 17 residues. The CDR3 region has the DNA TGTGCCAGCAGCAAAGGGACTAGCGGGGTCTCCTACAATGAGCAGTTCTTC. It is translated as CASSKGTSGVSYNEQFF.

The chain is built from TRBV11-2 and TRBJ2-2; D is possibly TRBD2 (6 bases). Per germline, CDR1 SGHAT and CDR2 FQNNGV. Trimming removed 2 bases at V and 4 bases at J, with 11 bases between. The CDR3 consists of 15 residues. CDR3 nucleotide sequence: TGTGCCAGCAGCTTACGGAGGACTACCACCGGGGAGCTGTTTTTT. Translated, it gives CASSLRRTTTGELFF.

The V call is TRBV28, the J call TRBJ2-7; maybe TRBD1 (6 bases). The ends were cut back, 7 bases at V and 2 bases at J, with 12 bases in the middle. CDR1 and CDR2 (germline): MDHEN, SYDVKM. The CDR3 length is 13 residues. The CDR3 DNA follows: TGTGCCAGCAACCAAGGGGGAACCTACGAGCAGTACTTC. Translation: CASNQGGTYEQYF. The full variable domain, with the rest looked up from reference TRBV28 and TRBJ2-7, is DVKVTQSSRYLVKRTGEKVFLECVQDMDHENMFWYRQDPGLGLRLIYFSYDVKMKEKGDIPEGYSVSREKKERFSLILESASTNQTSMYLCASNQGGTYEQYFGPGTRLTVT.

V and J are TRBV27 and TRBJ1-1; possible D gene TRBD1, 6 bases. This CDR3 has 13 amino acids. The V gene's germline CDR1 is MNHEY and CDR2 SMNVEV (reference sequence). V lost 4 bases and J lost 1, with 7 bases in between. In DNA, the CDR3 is TGTGCCAGCAGTTGGACAGAGAACACTGAAGCTTTCTTT. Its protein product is CASSWTENTEAFF.

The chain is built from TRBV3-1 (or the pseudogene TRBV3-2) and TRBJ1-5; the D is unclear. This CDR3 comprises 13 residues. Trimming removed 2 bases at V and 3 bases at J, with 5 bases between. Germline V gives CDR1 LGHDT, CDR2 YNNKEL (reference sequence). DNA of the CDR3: TGTGCCAGCAGCCAATCGTTCAATCAGCCCCAGCATTTT. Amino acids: CASSQSFNQPQHF.

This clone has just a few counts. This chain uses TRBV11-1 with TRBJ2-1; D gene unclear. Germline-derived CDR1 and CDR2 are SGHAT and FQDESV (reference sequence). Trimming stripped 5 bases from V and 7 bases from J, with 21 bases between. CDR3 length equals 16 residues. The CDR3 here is CASSPPQEWAMNEQFF. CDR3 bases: TGTGCCAGCAGCCCCCCCCAGGAATGGGCAATGAATGAGCAGTTCTTC.

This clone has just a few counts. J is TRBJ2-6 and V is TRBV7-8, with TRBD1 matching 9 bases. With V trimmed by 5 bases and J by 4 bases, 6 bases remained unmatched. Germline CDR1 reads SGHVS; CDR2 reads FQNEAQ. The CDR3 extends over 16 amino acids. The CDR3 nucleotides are TGTGCCAGCAGCCGAGGGACAGGGTCCGGGGCCAACGTCCTGACTTTC. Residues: CASSRGTGSGANVLTF.

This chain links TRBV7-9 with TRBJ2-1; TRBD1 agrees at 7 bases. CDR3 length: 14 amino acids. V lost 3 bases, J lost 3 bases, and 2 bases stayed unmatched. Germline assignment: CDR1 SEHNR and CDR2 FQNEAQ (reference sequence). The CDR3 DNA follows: TGTGCCAGCAGCTTTGACAGGGTCTACAATGAGCAGTTCTTC. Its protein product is CASSFDRVYNEQFF.

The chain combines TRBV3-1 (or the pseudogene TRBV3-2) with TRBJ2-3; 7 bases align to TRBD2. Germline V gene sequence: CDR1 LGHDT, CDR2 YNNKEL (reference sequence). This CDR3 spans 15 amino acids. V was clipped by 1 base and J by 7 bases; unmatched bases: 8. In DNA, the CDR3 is TGTGCCAGCAGCCAAGGGACGGGAGGACGAAATACGCAGTATTTT. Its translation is CASSQGTGGRNTQYF.

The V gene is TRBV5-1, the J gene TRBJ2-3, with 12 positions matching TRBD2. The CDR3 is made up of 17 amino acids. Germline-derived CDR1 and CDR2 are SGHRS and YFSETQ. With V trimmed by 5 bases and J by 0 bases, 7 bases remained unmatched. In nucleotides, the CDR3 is TGCGCCAGCAGGAGACTAGCGGGAGATCATAGCACAGATACGCAGTATTTT. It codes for CASRRLAGDHSTDTQYF.

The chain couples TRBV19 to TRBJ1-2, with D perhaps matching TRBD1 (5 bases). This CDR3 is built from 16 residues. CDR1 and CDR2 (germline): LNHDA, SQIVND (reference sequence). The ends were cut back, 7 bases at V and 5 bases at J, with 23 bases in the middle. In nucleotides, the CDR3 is TGTGCCAGTACCCGGGCACAGGATGCCTTCATTTATGGCTACACCTTC. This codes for CASTRAQDAFIYGYTF.

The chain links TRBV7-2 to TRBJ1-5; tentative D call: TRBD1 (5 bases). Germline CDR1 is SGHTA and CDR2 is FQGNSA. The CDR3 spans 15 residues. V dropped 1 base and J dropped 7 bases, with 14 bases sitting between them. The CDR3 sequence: CASSLVRTGGQPQHF. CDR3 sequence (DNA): TGTGCCAGCAGCTTAGTTAGGACTGGGGGGCAGCCCCAGCATTTT.

CDR3 loop: CASSHTGGDAQYF. CDR3 DNA: TGTGCCAGCAGCCATACGGGGGGGGACGCGCAGTATTTT. This rearrangement joins TRBV14 to TRBJ2-3; 8 positions match TRBD2. Germline V CDR1 and CDR2: SGHDN, FVKESK. V gave up 3 bases and J gave up 10 bases; unmatched junction bases: 6. The CDR3 extends over 13 amino acids.

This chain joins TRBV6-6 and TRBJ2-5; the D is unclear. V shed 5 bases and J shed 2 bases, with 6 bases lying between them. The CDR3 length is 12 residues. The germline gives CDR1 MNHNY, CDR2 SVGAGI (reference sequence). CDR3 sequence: CASSPQQETQYF. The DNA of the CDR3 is TGTGCCAGCAGTCCCCAGCAAGAGACCCAGTACTTC.

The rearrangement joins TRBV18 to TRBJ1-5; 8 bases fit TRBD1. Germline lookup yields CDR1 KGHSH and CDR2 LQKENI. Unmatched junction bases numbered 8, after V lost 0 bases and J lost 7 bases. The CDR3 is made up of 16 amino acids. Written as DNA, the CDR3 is TGTGCCAGCTCACCACCGGACAGGGAATTTCGCCAGCCCCAGCATTTT. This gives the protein CASSPPDREFRQPQHF.

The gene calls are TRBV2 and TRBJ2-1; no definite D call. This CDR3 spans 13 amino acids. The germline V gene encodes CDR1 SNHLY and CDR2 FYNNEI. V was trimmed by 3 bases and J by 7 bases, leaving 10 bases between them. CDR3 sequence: CASSETRWNEQFF. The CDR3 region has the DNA TGTGCCAGCAGTGAGACAAGGTGGAATGAGCAGTTCTTC. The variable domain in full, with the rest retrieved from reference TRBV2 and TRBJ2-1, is EPEVTQTPSHQVTQMGQEVILRCVPISNHLYFYWYRQILGQKVEFLVSFYNNEISEKSEIFDDQFSVERPDGSNFTLKIRSTKLEDSAMYFCASSETRWNEQFFGPGTRLTVL.

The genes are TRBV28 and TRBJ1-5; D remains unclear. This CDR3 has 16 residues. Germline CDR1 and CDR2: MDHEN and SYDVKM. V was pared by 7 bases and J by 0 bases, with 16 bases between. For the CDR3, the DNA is TGTGCCAGCACCCCTACGGTGTGGGCTAGCAATCAGCCCCAGCATTTT. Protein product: CASTPTVWASNQPQHF.

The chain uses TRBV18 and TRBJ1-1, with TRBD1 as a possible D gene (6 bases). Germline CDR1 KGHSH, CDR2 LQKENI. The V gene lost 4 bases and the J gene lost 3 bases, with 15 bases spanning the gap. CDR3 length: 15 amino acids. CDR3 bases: TGTGCCAGCTCACAAACAGGGAGGGCGGACACTGAAGCTTTCTTT. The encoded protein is CASSQTGRADTEAFF.

The CDR3 DNA reads as TGCGCCAGCAGCCAAGAAGCGGGAGGGATGCGAGGGGAGCTGTTTTTT. Protein product: CASSQEAGGMRGELFF. The V gene is TRBV4-3, the J gene TRBJ2-2; 10 bases are shared with TRBD2. V was pared by 0 bases and J by 8 bases, with 6 bases of the junction left unmatched. Germline V gene sequence: CDR1 LGHNA, CDR2 YSLEER. The CDR3 extends over 16 amino acids.

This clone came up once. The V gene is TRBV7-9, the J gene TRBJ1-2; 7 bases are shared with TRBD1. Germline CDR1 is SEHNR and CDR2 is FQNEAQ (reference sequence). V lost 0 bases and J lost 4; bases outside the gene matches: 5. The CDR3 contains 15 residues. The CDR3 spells CASSLADRAPYGYTF. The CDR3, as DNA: TGTGCCAGCAGCTTAGCCGACAGGGCTCCCTATGGCTACACCTTC.

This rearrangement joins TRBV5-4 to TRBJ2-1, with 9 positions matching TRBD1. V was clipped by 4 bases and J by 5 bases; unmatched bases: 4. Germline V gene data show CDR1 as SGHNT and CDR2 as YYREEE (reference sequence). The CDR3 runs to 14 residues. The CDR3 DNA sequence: TGTGCCAGCAGCGAGGACAGGGGAAACAATGAGCAGTTCTTC. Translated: CASSEDRGNNEQFF.

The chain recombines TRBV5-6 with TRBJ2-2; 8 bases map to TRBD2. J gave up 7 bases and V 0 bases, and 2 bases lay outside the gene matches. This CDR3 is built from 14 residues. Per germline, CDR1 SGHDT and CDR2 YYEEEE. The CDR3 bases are TGTGCCAGCAGCTTGGCGGGGGGGCTCGGGGAGCTGTTTTTT. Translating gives CASSLAGGLGELFF.

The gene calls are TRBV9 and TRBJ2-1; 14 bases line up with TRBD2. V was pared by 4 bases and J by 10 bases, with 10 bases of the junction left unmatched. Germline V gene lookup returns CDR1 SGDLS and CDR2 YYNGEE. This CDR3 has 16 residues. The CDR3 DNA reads TGTGCCAGCAGCCATCCGGGACTAGCGGGAGTTGGGGAGCAGTTCTTC. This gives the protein CASSHPGLAGVGEQFF.